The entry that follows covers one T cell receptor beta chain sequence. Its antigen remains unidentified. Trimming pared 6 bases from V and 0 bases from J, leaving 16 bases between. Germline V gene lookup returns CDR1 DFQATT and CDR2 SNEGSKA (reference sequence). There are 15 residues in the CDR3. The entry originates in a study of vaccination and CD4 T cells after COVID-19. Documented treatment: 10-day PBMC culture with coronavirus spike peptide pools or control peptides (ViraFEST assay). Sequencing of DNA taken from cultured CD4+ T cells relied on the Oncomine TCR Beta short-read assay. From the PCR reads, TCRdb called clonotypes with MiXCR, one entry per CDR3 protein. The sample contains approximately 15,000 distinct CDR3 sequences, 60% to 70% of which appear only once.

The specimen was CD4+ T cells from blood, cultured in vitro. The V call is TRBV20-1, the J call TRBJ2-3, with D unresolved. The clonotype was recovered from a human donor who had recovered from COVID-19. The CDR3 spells CSARPPATSTDTQYF. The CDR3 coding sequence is TGCAGTGCCCGCCCCCCCGCTACTAGCACAGATACGCAGTATTTT.